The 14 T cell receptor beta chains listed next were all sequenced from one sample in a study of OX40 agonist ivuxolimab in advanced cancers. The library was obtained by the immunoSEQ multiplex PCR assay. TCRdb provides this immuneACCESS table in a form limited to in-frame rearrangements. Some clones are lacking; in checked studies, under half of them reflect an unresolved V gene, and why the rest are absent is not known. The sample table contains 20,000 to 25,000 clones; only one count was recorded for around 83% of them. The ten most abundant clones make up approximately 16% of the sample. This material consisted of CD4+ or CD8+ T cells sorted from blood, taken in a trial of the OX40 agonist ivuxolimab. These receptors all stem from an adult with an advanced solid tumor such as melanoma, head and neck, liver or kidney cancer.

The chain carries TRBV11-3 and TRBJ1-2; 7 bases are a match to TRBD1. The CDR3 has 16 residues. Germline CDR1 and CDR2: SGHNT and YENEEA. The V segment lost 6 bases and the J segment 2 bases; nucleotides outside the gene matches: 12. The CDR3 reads CASSHRLGTENYGYTF. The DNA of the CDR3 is TGTGCCAGCAGTCATAGACTCGGGACAGAGAACTATGGCTACACCTTC.

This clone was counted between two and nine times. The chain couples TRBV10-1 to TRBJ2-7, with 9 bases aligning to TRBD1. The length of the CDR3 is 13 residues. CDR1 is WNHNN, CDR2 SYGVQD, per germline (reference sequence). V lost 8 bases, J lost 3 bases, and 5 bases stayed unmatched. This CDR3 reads CASLGTGFYEQYF. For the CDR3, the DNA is TGCGCCAGCCTCGGGACAGGGTTCTACGAGCAGTACTTC.

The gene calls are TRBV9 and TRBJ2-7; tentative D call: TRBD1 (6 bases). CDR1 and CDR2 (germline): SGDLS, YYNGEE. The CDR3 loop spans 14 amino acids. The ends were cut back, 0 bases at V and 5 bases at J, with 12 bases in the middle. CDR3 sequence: CASSVALQGDEQYF. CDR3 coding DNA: TGTGCCAGCAGCGTAGCTTTACAGGGCGACGAGCAGTACTTC.

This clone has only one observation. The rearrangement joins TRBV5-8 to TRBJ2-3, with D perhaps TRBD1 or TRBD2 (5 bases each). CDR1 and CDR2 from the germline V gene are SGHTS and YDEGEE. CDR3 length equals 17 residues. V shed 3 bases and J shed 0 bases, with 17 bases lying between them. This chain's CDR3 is CASSWGSGTGSTDTQYF. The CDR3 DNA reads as TGTGCCAGCAGCTGGGGCAGCGGCACGGGAAGCACAGATACGCAGTATTTT.

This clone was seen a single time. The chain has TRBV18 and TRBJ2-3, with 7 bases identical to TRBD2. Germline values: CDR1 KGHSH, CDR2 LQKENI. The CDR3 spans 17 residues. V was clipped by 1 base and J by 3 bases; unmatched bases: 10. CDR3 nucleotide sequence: TGTGCCAGCTCACCACTCCGAACTAGCGATAATACAGATACGCAGTATTTT. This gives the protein CASSPLRTSDNTDTQYF. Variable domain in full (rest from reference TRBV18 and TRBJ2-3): NAGVMQNPRHLVRRRGQEARLRCSPMKGHSHVYWYRQLPEEGLKFMVYLQKENIIDESGMPKERFSAEFPKEGPSILRIQQVVRGDSAAYFCASSPLRTSDNTDTQYFGPGTRLTVL.

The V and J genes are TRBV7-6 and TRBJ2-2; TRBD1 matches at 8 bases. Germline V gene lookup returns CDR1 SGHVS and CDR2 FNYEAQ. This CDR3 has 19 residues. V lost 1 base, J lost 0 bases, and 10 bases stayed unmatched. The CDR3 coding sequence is TGTGCCAGCAGCTTAGGGGTCTACAGGGGGACACCGAACACCGGGGAGCTGTTTTTT. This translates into CASSLGVYRGTPNTGELFF.

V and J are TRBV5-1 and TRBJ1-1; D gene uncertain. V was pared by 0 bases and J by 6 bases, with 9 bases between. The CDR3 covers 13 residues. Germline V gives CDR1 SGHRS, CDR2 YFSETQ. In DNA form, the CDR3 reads TGCGCCAGCAGCTTGGTCAGGAGGGCTGAAGCTTTCTTT. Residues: CASSLVRRAEAFF.

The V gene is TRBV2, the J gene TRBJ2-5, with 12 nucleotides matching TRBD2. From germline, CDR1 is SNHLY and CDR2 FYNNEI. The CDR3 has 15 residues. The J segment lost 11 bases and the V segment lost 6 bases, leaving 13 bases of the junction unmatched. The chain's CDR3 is CASSDASGGAGEQYF. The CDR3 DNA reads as TGTGCCAGCAGCGATGCTAGCGGGGGGGCTGGTGAGCAGTACTTC.

The DNA of the CDR3 is TGTGCCAGCAGCTCTACCGGGACAGGAAACTACGAGCAGTACTTC. Protein product: CASSSTGTGNYEQYF. The rearrangement links TRBV7-2 to TRBJ2-7, with 8 bases lining up with TRBD1. This CDR3 spans 15 amino acids. Germline V gives CDR1 SGHTA, CDR2 FQGNSA. V dropped 4 bases and J dropped 3; count of bases not matched to a gene: 8. Combining the CDR3 with reference TRBV7-2 and TRBJ2-7 gives the whole variable domain GAGVSQSPSNKVTEKGKDVELRCDPISGHTALYWYRQSLGQGLEFLIYFQGNSAPDKSGLPSDRFSAERTGGSVSTLTIQRTQQEDSAVYLCASSSTGTGNYEQYFGPGTRLTVT.

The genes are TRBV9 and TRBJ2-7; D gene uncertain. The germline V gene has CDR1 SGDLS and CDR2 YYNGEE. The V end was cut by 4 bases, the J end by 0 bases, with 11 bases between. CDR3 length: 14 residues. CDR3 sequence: CASSPRQFSYEQYF. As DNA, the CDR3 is TGTGCCAGCAGCCCGCGGCAGTTCTCCTACGAGCAGTACTTC.

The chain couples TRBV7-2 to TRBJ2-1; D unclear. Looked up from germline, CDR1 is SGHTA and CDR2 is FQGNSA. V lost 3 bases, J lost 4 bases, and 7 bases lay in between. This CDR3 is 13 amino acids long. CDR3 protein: CASSLAPYNEQFF. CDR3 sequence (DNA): TGTGCCAGCAGCTTGGCACCTTACAATGAGCAGTTCTTC.

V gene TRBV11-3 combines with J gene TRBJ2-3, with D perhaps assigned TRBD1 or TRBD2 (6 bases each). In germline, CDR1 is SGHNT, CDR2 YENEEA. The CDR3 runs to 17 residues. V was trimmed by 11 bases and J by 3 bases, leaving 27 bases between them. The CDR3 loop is CARPWDTGGLRTDTQYF. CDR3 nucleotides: TGTGCCCGTCCCTGGGACACCGGGGGACTTAGAACAGATACGCAGTATTTT.

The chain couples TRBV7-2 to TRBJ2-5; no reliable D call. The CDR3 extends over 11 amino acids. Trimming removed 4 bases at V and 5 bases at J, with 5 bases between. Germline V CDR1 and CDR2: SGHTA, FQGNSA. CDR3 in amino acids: CASSSVETQYF. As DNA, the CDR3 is TGTGCCAGCAGCTCCGTGGAGACCCAGTACTTC. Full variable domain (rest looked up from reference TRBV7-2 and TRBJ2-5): GAGVSQSPSNKVTEKGKDVELRCDPISGHTALYWYRQSLGQGLEFLIYFQGNSAPDKSGLPSDRFSAERTGGSVSTLTIQRTQQEDSAVYLCASSSVETQYFGPGTRLLVL.

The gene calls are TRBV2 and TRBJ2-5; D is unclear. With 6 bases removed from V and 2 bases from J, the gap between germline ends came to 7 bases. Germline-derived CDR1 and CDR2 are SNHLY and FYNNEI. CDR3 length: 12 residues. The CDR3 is CASRRDQETQYF. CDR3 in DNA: TGTGCCAGCAGGCGTGATCAAGAGACCCAGTACTTC.